The rows below give T cell receptor beta chains drawn from one sample of a study of blood T cells in healthy people across ages. TCRdb reprocessed the 5' RACE reads with MiXCR, giving one entry per CDR3 protein. This sample has roughly 800,000 distinct CDR3 sequences, with around 25% found just once. This sample was shared with a second study, whose subject was T cells of mothers and their children.

Sequencing was done on a sample of blood. The receptor set was obtained from a boy younger than 18 in good health. CDR3s include the opening cysteine and the closing phenylalanine or tryptophan. D genes are given only for firm matches. Size values are once, few and many counts, or a class for expanded clones, and some rows have none.

TRBV24-1	TRBD2	TRBJ2-2	.	CATRTSESTGELFF	TGTGCCACCCGTACTAGCGAGTCCACCGGGGAGCTGTTTTTT
TRBV28	TRBD1	TRBJ2-4	.	CASSLYRQGQNIQYF	TGTGCCAGCAGTTTATACCGACAGGGGCAAAACATTCAGTACTTC
TRBV11-2	.	TRBJ2-7	.	CASSFSADSYEQYF	TGTGCCAGCAGCTTTAGCGCAGACTCCTACGAGCAGTACTTC
TRBV20-1	.	TRBJ2-3	few	CSASKPLVGADTQYF	TGCAGTGCTAGTAAGCCGTTGGTGGGCGCAGATACGCAGTATTTT
TRBV7-2	.	TRBJ1-6	.	CASSLDGYNSPLHF	TGTGCCAGCAGTTTAGACGGGTATAATTCACCCCTCCACTTT
TRBV5-6	.	TRBJ1-5	.	CASSFGTVNQPQHF	TGTGCCAGCAGCTTTGGAACAGTCAATCAGCCCCAGCATTTT
TRBV20-1	TRBD2	TRBJ2-3	few	CSAREIAGVGTDTQYF	TGCAGTGCTAGAGAAATAGCGGGCGTCGGCACAGATACGCAGTATTTT
TRBV28	.	TRBJ2-7	many	CASGVTTYEQYF	TGTGCCAGCGGTGTCACAACCTACGAGCAGTACTTC
TRBV29-1	.	TRBJ2-2	few	CSISGYTGELFF	TGCAGCATTAGCGGCTACACCGGGGAGCTGTTTTTT
TRBV24-1	.	TRBJ2-2	.	CATSDRRQTTGELFF	TGTGCCACCAGTGATCGCCGACAGACCACCGGGGAGCTGTTTTTT
TRBV29-1	.	TRBJ2-3	.	CSWSTDTQYF	TGCAGCTGGTCCACAGATACGCAGTATTTT
TRBV6-6	.	TRBJ2-1	.	CASLDNPNEQFF	TGTGCCAGCCTCGATAATCCCAATGAGCAGTTCTTC
TRBV5-6	.	TRBJ2-4	.	CASSPKRLLAKNIQYF	TGTGCCAGCAGCCCTAAGCGACTGCTAGCCAAAAACATTCAGTACTTC
TRBV7-8	TRBD2	TRBJ2-7	.	CASSSLPGLAGYEQYF	TGTGCCAGCAGCTCCCTTCCGGGACTAGCGGGCTACGAGCAGTACTTC
TRBV6-6	.	TRBJ2-7	.	CASSIGTPTYEQYF	TGTGCCAGCAGCATCGGGACACCCACCTACGAGCAGTACTTC
TRBV20-1	.	TRBJ2-5	.	CSASPSRAGGETQYF	TGCAGTGCTAGCCCCTCCCGAGCAGGGGGGGAGACCCAGTACTTC
TRBV4-3	TRBD2	TRBJ2-1	.	CASSQALAGAYNEQFF	TGCGCCAGCAGCCAAGCCTTAGCGGGGGCCTACAATGAGCAGTTCTTC
TRBV4-2	.	TRBJ2-3	.	CASSPDRTDTQYF	TGTGCCAGCAGCCCCGACCGCACAGATACGCAGTATTTT
TRBV7-2	TRBD2	TRBJ2-1	.	CASSASGTSGGTYNEQFF	TGTGCCAGCAGCGCTTCCGGGACTAGCGGGGGGACGTACAATGAGCAGTTCTTC
TRBV24-1	.	TRBJ2-5	.	CATSDPGPDQETQYF	TGTGCCACCAGTGACCCGGGACCGGACCAAGAGACCCAGTACTTC
TRBV9	TRBD2	TRBJ2-2	.	CASSGGTSAGELFF	TGTGCCAGCAGCGGGGGGACTAGTGCCGGGGAGCTGTTTTTT
TRBV29-1	.	TRBJ1-2	.	CSAIRGGAGGYTF	TGCAGCGCCATCCGGGGCGGGGCAGGGGGCTACACCTTC
TRBV7-9	.	TRBJ2-5	few	CASTRTTSWETQYF	TGTGCCAGCACCAGAACAACTAGTTGGGAGACCCAGTACTTC
TRBV7-9	.	TRBJ2-3	.	CASSLGIASTDTQYF	TGTGCCAGCAGCTTGGGCATAGCTAGCACAGATACGCAGTATTTT
TRBV12-3/TRBV12-4	.	TRBJ1-5	.	CASSPQGAQPQHF	TGTGCCAGCAGTCCCCAGGGCGCTCAGCCCCAGCATTTT
TRBV20-1	.	TRBJ2-7	.	CSARQATYEQYF	TGCAGTGCTAGACAGGCGACCTACGAGCAGTACTTC
TRBV5-1	.	TRBJ2-5	few	CASGEGGTQETQYF	TGCGCCAGCGGAGAAGGCGGAACTCAAGAGACCCAGTACTTC
TRBV12-3/TRBV12-4	TRBD1	TRBJ2-1	.	CASSTDRGQFSYNEQFF	TGTGCCAGCAGTACGGACAGGGGGCAATTTTCCTACAATGAGCAGTTCTTC
TRBV7-2	TRBD2	TRBJ2-1	.	CASNSSSGRASNEQFF	TGTGCCAGCAACTCGTCTAGCGGGAGGGCGAGTAATGAGCAGTTCTTC
TRBV20-1	.	TRBJ2-6	.	CSARLGAGANVLTF	TGCAGTGCTAGGTTGGGTGCTGGGGCCAACGTCCTGACTTTC
TRBV20-1	TRBD1	TRBJ2-2	.	CSASWTGVAGELFF	TGCAGTGCTAGCTGGACAGGGGTCGCCGGGGAGCTGTTTTTT
TRBV5-1	.	TRBJ2-4	few	CASSLGRANIQYF	TGCGCCAGCAGCCTCGGAAGGGCAAACATTCAGTACTTC
TRBV4-1	TRBD1	TRBJ2-4	.	CASEPGNGQGRVGKNIQYF	TGCGCCAGCGAACCGGGCAATGGACAGGGGAGGGTTGGCAAAAACATTCAGTACTTC
TRBV2	TRBD2	TRBJ2-3	.	CASKLPSGDTQYF	TGTGCCAGCAAGTTGCCTAGCGGGGATACGCAGTATTTT
TRBV20-1	.	TRBJ2-3	.	CSAEADISTDMQYF	TGCAGTGCTGAGGCGGACATAAGCACAGATATGCAGTATTTT
TRBV11-2	.	TRBJ2-3	few	CASSSQSQGADTQYF	TGTGCCAGCAGCTCCCAATCTCAGGGAGCAGATACGCAGTATTTT
TRBV6-1	.	TRBJ2-1	few	CASGGNYKFF	TGTGCCAGCGGGGGGAACTACAAGTTCTTC
TRBV7-2	TRBD2	TRBJ2-1	.	CASSPGLAIDEQFF	TGTGCCAGCAGCCCAGGACTAGCAATAGACGAGCAGTTCTTC
TRBV29-1	.	TRBJ2-5	few	CSVYLDTLKETQYF	TGCAGCGTATACCTGGACACCCTGAAAGAGACCCAGTACTTC
TRBV6-2/TRBV6-3	.	TRBJ2-2	few	CASSYRVGTKNTGGLFF	TGTGCCAGCAGTTACAGAGTAGGGACAAAGAACACCGGGGGGCTGTTTTTT